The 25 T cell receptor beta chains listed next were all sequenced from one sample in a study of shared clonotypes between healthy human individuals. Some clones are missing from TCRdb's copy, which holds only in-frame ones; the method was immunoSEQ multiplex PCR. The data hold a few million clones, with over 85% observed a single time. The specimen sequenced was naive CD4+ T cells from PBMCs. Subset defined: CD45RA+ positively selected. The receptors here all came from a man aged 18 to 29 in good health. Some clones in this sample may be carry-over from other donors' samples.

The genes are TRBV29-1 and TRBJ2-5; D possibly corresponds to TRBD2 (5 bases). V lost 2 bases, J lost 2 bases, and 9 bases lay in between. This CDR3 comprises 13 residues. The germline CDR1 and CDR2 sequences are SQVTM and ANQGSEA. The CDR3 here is CSVERGQQETQYF. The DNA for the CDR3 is TGCAGCGTTGAACGGGGTCAGCAAGAGACCCAGTACTTC.

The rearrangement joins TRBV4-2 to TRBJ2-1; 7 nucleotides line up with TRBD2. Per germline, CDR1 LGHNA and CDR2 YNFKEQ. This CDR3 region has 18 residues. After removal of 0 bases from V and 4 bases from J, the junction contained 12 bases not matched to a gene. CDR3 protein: CASSQETNLAALYNEQFF. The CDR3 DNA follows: TGTGCCAGCAGCCAAGAAACCAATCTAGCGGCGCTTTACAATGAGCAGTTCTTC.

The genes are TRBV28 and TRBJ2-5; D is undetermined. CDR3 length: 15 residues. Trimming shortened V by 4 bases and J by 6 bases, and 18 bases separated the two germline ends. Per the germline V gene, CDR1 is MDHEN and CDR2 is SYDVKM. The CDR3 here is CASSSPDPSVKTQYF. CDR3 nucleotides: TGTGCCAGCAGTTCCCCCGACCCATCGGTTAAGACCCAGTACTTC.

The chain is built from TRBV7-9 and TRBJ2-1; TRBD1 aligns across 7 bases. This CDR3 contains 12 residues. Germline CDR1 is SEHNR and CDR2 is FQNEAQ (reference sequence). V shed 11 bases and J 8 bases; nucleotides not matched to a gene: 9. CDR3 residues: CAGRTGTYEQFF. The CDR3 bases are TGTGCCGGCCGGACAGGCACCTATGAGCAGTTCTTC.

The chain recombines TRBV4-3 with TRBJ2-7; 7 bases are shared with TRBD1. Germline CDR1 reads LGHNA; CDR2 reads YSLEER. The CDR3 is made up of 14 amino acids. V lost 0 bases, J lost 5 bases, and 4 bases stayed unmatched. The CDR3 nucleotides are TGCGCCAGCAGCCAAGAAGGGGGCGGTGACGAGCAGTACTTC. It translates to CASSQEGGGDEQYF.

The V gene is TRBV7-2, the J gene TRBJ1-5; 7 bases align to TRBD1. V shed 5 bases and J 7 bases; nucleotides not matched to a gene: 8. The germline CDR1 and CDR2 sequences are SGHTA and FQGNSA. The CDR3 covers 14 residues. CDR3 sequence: CASSGGTVSQPQHF. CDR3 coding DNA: TGTGCCAGCAGCGGGGGGACAGTCAGCCAGCCCCAGCATTTT.

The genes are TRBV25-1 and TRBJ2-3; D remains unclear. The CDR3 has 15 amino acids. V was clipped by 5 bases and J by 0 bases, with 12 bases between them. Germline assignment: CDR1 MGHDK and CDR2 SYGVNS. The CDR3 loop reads CASSFTAPSTDTQYF. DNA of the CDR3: TGTGCCAGCAGTTTCACGGCCCCTAGCACAGATACGCAGTATTTT.

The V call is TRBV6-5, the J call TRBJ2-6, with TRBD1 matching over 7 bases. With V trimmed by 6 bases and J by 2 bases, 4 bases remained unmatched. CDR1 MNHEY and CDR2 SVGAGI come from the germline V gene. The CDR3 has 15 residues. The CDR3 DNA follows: TGTGCCAGCAGCCGAACAGGGGCTGGGGCCAACGTCCTGACTTTC. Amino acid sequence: CASSRTGAGANVLTF.

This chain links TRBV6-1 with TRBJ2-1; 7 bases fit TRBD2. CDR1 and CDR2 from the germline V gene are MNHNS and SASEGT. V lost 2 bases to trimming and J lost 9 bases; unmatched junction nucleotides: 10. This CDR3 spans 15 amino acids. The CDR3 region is CASSEIQGGVSEQFF. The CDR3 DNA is TGTGCCAGCAGTGAAATCCAGGGAGGGGTCAGTGAGCAGTTCTTC.

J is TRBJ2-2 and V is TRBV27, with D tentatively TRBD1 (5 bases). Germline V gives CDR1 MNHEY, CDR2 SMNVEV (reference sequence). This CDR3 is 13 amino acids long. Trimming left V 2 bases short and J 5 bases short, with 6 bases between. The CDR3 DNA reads TGTGCCAGCAGTTTACAGGGTACCGGGGAGCTGTTTTTT. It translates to CASSLQGTGELFF.

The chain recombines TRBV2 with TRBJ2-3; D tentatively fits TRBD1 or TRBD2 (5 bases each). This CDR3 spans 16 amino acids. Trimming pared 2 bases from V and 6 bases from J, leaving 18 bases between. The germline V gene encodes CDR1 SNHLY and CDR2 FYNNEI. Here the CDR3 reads CASSEFVGRTTDTQYF. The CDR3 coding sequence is TGTGCCAGCAGTGAATTTGTGGGACGGACAACGGATACGCAGTATTTT. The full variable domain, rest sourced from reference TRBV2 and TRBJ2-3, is EPEVTQTPSHQVTQMGQEVILRCVPISNHLYFYWYRQILGQKVEFLVSFYNNEISEKSEIFDDQFSVERPDGSNFTLKIRSTKLEDSAMYFCASSEFVGRTTDTQYFGPGTRLTVL.

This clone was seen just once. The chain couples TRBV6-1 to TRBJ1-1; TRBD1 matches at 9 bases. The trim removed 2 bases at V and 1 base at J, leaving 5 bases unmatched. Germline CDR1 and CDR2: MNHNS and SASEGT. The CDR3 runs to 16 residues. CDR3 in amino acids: CASSERLGQGNTEAFF. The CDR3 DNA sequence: TGTGCCAGCAGTGAACGTTTGGGACAGGGGAACACTGAAGCTTTCTTT.

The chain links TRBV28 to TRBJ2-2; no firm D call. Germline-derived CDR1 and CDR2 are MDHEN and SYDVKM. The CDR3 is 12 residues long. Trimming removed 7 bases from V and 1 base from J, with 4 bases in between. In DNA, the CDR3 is TGTGCCAGCAATTGGAACACCGGGGAGCTGTTTTTT. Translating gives CASNWNTGELFF.

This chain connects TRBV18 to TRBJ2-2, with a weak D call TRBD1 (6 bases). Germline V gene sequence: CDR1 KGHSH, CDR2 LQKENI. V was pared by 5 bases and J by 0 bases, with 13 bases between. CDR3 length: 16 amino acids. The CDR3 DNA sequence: TGTGCCAGCTCAAGTGGACAGCCCGCGAACACCGGGGAGCTGTTTTTT. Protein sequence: CASSSGQPANTGELFF.

The CDR3 sequence: CASSQGLQGSSGANVLTF. The CDR3 DNA sequence: TGTGCCAGCAGCCAAGGATTACAGGGTAGCTCTGGGGCCAACGTCCTGACTTTC. J is TRBJ2-6 and V is TRBV4-2, with a tentative D call TRBD1 (6 bases). The CDR3 contains 18 residues. The V and J ends lost 1 base and 0 bases respectively, with 13 bases between them. Germline V gene lookup returns CDR1 LGHNA and CDR2 YNFKEQ.

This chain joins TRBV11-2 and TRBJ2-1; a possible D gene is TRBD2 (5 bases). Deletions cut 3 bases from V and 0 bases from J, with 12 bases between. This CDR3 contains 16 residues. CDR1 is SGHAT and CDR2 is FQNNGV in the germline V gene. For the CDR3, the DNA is TGTGCCAGCAGCTTGATAAGCGGCCCCTCCTACAATGAGCAGTTCTTC. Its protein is CASSLISGPSYNEQFF.

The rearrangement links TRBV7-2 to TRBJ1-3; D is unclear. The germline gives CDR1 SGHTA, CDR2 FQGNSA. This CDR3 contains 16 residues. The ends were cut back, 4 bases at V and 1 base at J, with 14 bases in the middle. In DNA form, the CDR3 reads TGTGCCAGCAGCTATTTTCAGGCTTCTTCTGGAAACACCATATATTTT. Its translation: CASSYFQASSGNTIYF.

CDR3 in DNA: TGCAGCGTTACAGGGGTAAACTATGGCTACACCTTC. Translating gives CSVTGVNYGYTF. The V gene is TRBV29-1, the J gene TRBJ1-2; 7 bases line up with TRBD1. Germline assignment: CDR1 SQVTM and CDR2 ANQGSEA. Trimming cost V 5 bases and J 2 bases; bases outside gene matches: 2. This CDR3 region has 12 residues.

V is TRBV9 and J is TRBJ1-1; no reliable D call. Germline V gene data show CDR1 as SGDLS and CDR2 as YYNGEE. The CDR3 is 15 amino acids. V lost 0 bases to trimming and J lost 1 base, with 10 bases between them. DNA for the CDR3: TGTGCCAGCAGCGTAGGGGCAGACCAGAACACTGAAGCTTTCTTT. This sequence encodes CASSVGADQNTEAFF.

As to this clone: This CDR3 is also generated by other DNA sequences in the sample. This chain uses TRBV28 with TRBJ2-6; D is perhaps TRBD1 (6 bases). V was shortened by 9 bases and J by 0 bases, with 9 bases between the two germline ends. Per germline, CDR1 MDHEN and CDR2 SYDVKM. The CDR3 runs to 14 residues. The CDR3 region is CASTGSSGANVLTF. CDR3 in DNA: TGTGCCAGTACAGGGAGCTCTGGGGCCAACGTCCTGACTTTC.

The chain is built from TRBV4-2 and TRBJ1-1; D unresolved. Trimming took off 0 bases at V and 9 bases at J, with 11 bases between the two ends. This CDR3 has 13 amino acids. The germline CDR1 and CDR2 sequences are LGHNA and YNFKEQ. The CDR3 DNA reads TGTGCCAGCAGCCAAGAAGAGTCGAGGAAAGCTTTCTTT. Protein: CASSQEESRKAFF.

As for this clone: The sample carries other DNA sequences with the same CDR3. The CDR3 loop is CASSLAGGGNEKLFF. The DNA for the CDR3 is TGCGCCAGCAGCTTGGCGGGAGGGGGTAATGAAAAACTGTTTTTT. The V call is TRBV5-1, the J call TRBJ1-4; D is possibly TRBD1 (6 bases). V dropped 0 bases and J dropped 4 bases, with 10 bases sitting between them. Germline V gives CDR1 SGHRS, CDR2 YFSETQ. This CDR3 contains 15 residues.

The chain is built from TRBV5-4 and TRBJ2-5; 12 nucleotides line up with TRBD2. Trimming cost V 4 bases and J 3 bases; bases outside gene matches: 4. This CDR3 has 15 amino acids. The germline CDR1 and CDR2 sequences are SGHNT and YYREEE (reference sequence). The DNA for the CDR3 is TGTGCCAGCAGCGTACGACTAGCGGGAGAAGAGACCCAGTACTTC. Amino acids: CASSVRLAGEETQYF.

The DNA for the CDR3 is TGTGCCAGCAGCTTATTCGCTAGCGGGAGGGCCGAGGATCGGGATACGCAGTATTTT. Protein product: CASSLFASGRAEDRDTQYF. V usage is TRBV7-9 and J usage is TRBJ2-3; TRBD2 agrees at 12 bases. V shed 2 bases, J shed 6 bases, and the junction held 15 bases outside the gene matches. The CDR3 has 19 amino acids. Germline values: CDR1 SEHNR, CDR2 FQNEAQ (reference sequence).

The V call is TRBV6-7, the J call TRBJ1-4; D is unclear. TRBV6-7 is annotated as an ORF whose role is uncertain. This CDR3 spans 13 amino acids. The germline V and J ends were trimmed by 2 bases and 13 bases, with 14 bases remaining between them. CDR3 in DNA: TGTGCCAGCAGTTACCAACCTAATCTGGGACTGTTTTTT. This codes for CASSYQPNLGLFF.